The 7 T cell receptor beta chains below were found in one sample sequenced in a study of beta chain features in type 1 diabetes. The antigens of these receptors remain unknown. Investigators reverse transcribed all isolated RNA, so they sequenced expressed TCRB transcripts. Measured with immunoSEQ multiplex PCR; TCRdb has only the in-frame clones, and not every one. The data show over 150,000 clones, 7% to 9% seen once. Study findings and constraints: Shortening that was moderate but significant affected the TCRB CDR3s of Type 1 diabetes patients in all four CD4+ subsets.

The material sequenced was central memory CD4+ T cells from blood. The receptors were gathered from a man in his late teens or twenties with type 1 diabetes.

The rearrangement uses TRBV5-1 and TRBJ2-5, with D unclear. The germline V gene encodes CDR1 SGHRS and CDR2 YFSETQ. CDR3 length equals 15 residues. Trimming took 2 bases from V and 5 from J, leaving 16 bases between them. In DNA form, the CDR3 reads TGCGCCAGCAGCTTAGGAACTATCGGCAAGGAGACCCAGTACTTC. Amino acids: CASSLGTIGKETQYF.

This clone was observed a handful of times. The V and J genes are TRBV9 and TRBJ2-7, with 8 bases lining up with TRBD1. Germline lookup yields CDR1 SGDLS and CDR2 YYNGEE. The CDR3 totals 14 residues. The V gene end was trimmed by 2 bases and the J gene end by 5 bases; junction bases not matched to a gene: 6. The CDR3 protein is CASSVTGDRNEQYF. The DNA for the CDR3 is TGTGCCAGCAGCGTCACAGGGGACAGGAACGAGCAGTACTTC.

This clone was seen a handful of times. This CDR3 reads CASSVSPTATYYGYTF. The CDR3 bases are TGTGCCAGCAGCGTATCCCCGACAGCTACATATTATGGCTACACCTTC. V gene TRBV9 combines with J gene TRBJ1-2; D is possibly TRBD1 (5 bases). Trimming left V 1 base short and J 5 bases short, with 18 bases between. This CDR3 spans 16 amino acids. Germline V gene lookup returns CDR1 SGDLS and CDR2 YYNGEE.

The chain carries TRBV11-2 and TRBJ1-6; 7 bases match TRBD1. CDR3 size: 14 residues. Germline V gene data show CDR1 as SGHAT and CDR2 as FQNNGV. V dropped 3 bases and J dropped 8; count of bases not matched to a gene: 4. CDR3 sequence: CASSLTGSDSPLHF. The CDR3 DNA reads TGTGCCAGCAGCTTGACAGGGAGCGATTCACCCCTCCACTTT.

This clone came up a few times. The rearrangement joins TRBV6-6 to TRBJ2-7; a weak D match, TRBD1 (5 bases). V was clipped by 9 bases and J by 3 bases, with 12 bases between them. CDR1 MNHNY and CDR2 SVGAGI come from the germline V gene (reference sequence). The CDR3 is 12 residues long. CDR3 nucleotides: TGTGCCAGTACTCAGGGTTTCTACGAGCAGTACTTC. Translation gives CASTQGFYEQYF.

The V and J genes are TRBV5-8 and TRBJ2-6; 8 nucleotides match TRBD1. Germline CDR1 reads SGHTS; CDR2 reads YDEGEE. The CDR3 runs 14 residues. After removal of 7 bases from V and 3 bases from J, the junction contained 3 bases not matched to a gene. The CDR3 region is CASGRGRGANVLTF. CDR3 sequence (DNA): TGTGCCAGCGGCAGGGGGCGTGGGGCCAACGTCCTGACTTTC.

The CDR3 region is CASSPTGKYEQYF. CDR3 sequence (DNA): TGTGCCAGCAGTCCGACGGGGAAATACGAGCAGTACTTC. This chain links TRBV28 with TRBJ2-5, with D perhaps matching TRBD2 (5 bases). The J call may be wrong; the DNA end is better matched by TRBJ2-7. Germline assignment: CDR1 MDHEN and CDR2 SYDVKM. The CDR3 is 13 residues long.